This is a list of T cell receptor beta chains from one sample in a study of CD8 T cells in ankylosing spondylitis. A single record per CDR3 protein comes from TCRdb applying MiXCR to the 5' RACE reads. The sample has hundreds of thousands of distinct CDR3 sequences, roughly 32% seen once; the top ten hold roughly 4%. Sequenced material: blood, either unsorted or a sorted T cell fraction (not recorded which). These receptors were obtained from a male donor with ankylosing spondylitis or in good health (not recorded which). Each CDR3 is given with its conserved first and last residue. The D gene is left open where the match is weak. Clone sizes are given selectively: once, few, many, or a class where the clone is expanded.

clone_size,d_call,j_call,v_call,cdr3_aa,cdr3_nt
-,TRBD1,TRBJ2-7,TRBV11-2,CASSRRTGGSYEQYF,TGTGCCAGCAGCCGAAGGACAGGGGGCTCCTACGAGCAGTACTTC
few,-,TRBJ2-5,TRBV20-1,CSASPQEETQYF,TGCAGTGCCTCCCCCCAGGAGGAGACCCAGTACTTC
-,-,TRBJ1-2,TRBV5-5,CASTPGVSNYGYTF,TGTGCCAGCACCCCCGGGGTGTCTAACTATGGCTACACCTTC
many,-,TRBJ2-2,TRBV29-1,CSVDLITGELFF,TGCAGCGTTGACTTGATCACCGGGGAGCTGTTTTTT
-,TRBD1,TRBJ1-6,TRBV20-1,CSARSLQGDNSPLHF,TGCAGTGCTAGGTCCCTACAGGGGGATAATTCACCCCTCCACTTT
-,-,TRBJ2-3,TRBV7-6,CASSLPPPDTQYF,TGTGCCAGCAGCTTACCCCCCCCAGATACGCAGTATTTT
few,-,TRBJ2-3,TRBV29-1,CSVEGAGTQQADTQYF,TGCAGCGTTGAAGGGGCCGGGACTCAACAGGCGGATACGCAGTATTTT
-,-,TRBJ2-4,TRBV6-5,CASSWGVGSDIQYF,TGTGCCAGCAGTTGGGGGGTGGGGTCCGACATTCAGTACTTC
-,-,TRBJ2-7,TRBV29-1,CSVEFGANEQYF,TGCAGCGTTGAATTCGGAGCCAACGAGCAGTACTTC
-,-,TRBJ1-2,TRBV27,CASSPIGGGNYGYTF,TGTGCCAGCAGCCCAATTGGGGGCGGGAACTATGGCTACACCTTC
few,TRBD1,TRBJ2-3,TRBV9,CASSVAGGEGDTQYF,TGTGCCAGCAGCGTTGCAGGGGGCGAGGGAGATACGCAGTATTTT
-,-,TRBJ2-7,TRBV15,CATSRDMRGEQYF,TGTGCCACCAGCAGAGATATGAGGGGCGAGCAGTACTTC
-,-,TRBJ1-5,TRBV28,CASSLRQYNQPQHF,TGTGCCAGCAGTTTACGGCAGTATAATCAGCCCCAGCATTTT
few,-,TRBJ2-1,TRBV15,CATSTTLGRVAYNEQFF,TGTGCCACCAGCACAACCCTCGGCAGGGTTGCCTACAATGAGCAGTTCTTC
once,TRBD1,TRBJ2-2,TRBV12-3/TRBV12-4,CASSPGTGLLNTGELFF,TGTGCCAGCAGTCCCGGGACAGGGCTGTTGAACACCGGGGAGCTGTTTTTT
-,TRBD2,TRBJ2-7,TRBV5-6,CASSLEGGRTGAGNEQYF,TGTGCCAGCAGCTTGGAAGGCGGGCGTACAGGAGCGGGGAACGAGCAGTACTTC
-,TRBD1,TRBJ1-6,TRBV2,CASSDSGITGANSPLHF,TGTGCCAGCAGTGACAGCGGCATTACAGGGGCGAATTCACCCCTCCACTTT
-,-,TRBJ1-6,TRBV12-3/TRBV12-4,CASSFSHNYNSPLHF,TGTGCCAGCAGTTTTAGTCACAACTATAATTCACCCCTCCACTTT
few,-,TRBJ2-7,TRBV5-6,CASSSQCEQYF,TGTGCCAGCAGCTCTCAATGCGAGCAGTACTTC
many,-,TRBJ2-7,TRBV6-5,CASSYLGGNEQYF,TGTGCCAGCAGTTACTTGGGGGGTAACGAGCAGTACTTC
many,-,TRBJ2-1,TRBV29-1,CSVVVGGREQFF,TGCAGCGTTGTGGTCGGGGGTAGGGAGCAGTTCTTC
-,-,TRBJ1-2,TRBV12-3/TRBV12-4,CASSLQANYGYTF,TGTGCCAGCAGCCTACAAGCTAACTATGGCTACACCTTC
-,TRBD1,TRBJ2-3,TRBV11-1,CASSLPLDRGQDTQYF,TGTGCCAGCAGCTTACCCTTGGACAGGGGGCAAGATACGCAGTATTTT
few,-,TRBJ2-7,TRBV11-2,CASSPGVTVGEQYF,TGTGCCAGCAGCCCTGGGGTGACAGTAGGCGAGCAGTACTTC
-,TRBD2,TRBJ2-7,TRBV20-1,CSAQRLAGGLGYEQYF,TGCAGTGCACAGCGACTAGCGGGGGGGCTGGGCTACGAGCAGTACTTC
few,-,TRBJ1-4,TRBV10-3,CAISESGSSNEKLFF,TGTGCCATCAGTGAGTCAGGCAGTTCGAATGAAAAACTGTTTTTT
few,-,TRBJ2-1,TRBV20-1,CSARGVGPTVREQFF,TGCAGTGCTAGGGGGGTGGGGCCCACTGTACGCGAGCAGTTCTTC
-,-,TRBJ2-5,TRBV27,CASRNRVETQYF,TGTGCCAGCAGAAACAGGGTGGAGACCCAGTACTTC
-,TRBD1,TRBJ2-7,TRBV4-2,CASSPGGQGASSSYEQYF,TGTGCCAGCAGCCCGGGCGGACAGGGGGCATCCAGCTCCTACGAGCAGTACTTC
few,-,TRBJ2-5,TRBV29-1,CSNLSEGVETQYF,TGCAGCAACCTCTCGGAGGGGGTGGAGACCCAGTACTTC
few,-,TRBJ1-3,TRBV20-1,CSARDVGRPSGNTIYF,TGCAGTGCTAGAGACGTCGGCAGGCCCTCTGGAAACACCATATATTTT
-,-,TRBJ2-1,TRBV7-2,CASSFPGRYNEQFF,TGTGCCAGCAGCTTTCCGGGGAGGTACAATGAGCAGTTCTTC
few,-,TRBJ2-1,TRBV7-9,CASSFLAYHEQFF,TGTGCCAGCAGCTTCCTAGCGTACCATGAGCAGTTCTTC
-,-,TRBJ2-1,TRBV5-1,CASRTWRDNEQFF,TGCGCCAGCAGGACTTGGAGGGACAATGAGCAGTTCTTC
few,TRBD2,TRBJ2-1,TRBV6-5,CASSYGLAGDSYNEQFF,TGTGCCAGCAGTTACGGTCTTGCGGGGGACTCCTACAATGAGCAGTTCTTC
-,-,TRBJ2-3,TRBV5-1,CASSLLSSGTDTQYF,TGCGCCAGCAGCTTGCTGTCCTCGGGCACAGATACGCAGTATTTT
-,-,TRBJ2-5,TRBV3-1,CASSQEEQETQYF,TGTGCCAGCAGCCAAGAGGAGCAAGAGACCCAGTACTTC
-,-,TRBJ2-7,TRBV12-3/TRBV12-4,CASSAGPSYEQYF,TGTGCCAGCAGTGCCGGGCCCTCCTACGAGCAGTACTTC
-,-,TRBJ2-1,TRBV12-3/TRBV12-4,CASSANRNNEQFF,TGTGCCAGCAGTGCCAACAGGAACAATGAGCAGTTCTTC
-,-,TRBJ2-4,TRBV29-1,CSVEEPATRYKNIQYF,TGCAGCGTTGAAGAACCGGCCACTCGGTACAAAAACATTCAGTACTTC
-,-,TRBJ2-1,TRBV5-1,CASSLGQRSEQFF,TGCGCCAGCAGCTTGGGGCAGCGGAGTGAGCAGTTCTTC
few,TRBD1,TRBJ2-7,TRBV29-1,CSAGTGTGEQYF,TGCAGCGCGGGGACAGGGACGGGGGAGCAGTACTTC
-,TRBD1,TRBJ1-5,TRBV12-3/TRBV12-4,CASREDRGSQPQHF,TGTGCCAGCAGGGAAGACAGGGGGAGTCAGCCCCAGCATTTT
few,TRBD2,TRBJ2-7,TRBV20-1,CSARESGGTSYF,TGCAGTGCTAGAGAGTCAGGTGGGACTAGCTACTTC
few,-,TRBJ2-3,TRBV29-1,CSVERWGTDTQYF,TGCAGCGTTGAGCGATGGGGGACAGATACGCAGTATTTT
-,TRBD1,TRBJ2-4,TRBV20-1,CSARNRGSKNIQYF,TGCAGTGCTAGAAACAGGGGGTCCAAAAACATTCAGTACTTC
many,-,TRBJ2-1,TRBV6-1,CATGVSGVNEQFF,TGTGCAACCGGGGTTTCGGGGGTCAATGAGCAGTTCTTC
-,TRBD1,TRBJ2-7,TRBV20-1,CSARGNRGRWEQYF,TGCAGTGCTAGAGGGAACAGGGGGCGGTGGGAGCAGTACTTC
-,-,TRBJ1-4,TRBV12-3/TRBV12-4,CASTLGTDGWKLFF,TGTGCCAGCACCTTGGGGACGGACGGATGGAAACTGTTTTTT
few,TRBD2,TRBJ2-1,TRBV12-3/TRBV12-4,CASSSSTGGYNEQFF,TGTGCCAGCAGTTCATCAACCGGGGGGTACAATGAGCAGTTCTTC
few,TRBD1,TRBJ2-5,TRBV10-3,CAISAGQGGETQYF,TGTGCCATCAGCGCCGGACAGGGCGGGGAGACCCAGTACTTC
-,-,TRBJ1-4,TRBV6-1,CASNRGASTNEKLFF,TGTGCCAGCAATAGGGGGGCCTCAACTAATGAAAAACTGTTTTTT
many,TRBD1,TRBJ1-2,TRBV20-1,CSASGTGTNYGYTF,TGCAGTGCTTCCGGGACAGGGACTAACTATGGCTACACCTTC